This TCR beta chain was sequenced for a study of blood T cell repertoires in COVID-19. Overall study context: Samples taken during acute and convalescent COVID-19 were collected in the United States, Italy and Spain. Sample material is recorded as cDNA or gDNA derived from T cells, B-cell-depleted T cells, or PBMCs.

Seattle enrolled patients during active infection and tracked them longitudinally. In the source study's methods: The assay estimated nucleated cells by amplifying reference gene primers. Libraries were prepared by immunoSEQ multiplex PCR; TCRdb keeps only in-frame clonotypes and omits some of them. V and J calls and clone size are as listed in that table; D and trimming were resolved from the DNA. The data hold hundreds of thousands of clones, with roughly 76% observed a single time. The CDR3 consists of 14 residues. The V end was cut by 3 bases, the J end by 6 bases, with 15 bases between. Germline CDR1 is KGHSH and CDR2 is LQKENI.

The clonotype was recovered from a woman aged 80 or older with COVID-19, enrolled during active disease. The rearrangement links TRBV18 to TRBJ2-7; D is possibly TRBD1 (6 bases). Sequencing was carried out using peripheral blood. The CDR3 DNA is TGTGCCAGCTCACCGGTACAGGGAGCATCCGAGCAGTACTTC. Protein: CASSPVQGASEQYF.